This TCR beta chain is from a study of memory B cells and T cells in multiple sclerosis. Study-level points and caveats: Compartments had unequal clone-set sizes, affecting shared clonotype counts.

Method: immunoSEQ multiplex PCR; TCRdb's copy keeps in-frame clones and lacks some. The sample holds about 620 clones, 81% seen once. Note on this clone: Its target is not known.

V dropped 3 bases and J dropped 6; count of bases not matched to a gene: 4. CDR3 size: 14 residues. Germline V lookup: CDR1 ENHRY, CDR2 SYGVKD. This receptor was identified in a human donor with multiple sclerosis. The sequenced material came from brain tissue. The V call is TRBV10-3, the J call TRBJ2-1, with 8 bases fitting TRBD2. CDR3 sequence: CAISDSGTSNEQFF. The CDR3 nucleotides are TGTGCCATCAGTGACTCCGGGACTAGCAATGAGCAGTTCTTC.